The rows below give T cell receptor beta chains drawn from one sample of a study of cytomegalovirus exposure and HLA in healthy donors. Sequencing used immunoSEQ multiplex PCR; TCRdb keeps in-frame clones, though not all of them. The sample contains tens of thousands of clones, more than 65% of which appear only once. What was sequenced was PBMCs. All receptors come from a woman younger than 30 in good health and CMV-seronegative. Each CDR3 is given with its conserved first and last residue.

V gene: TRBV6-5
J gene: TRBJ1-2
CDR3 protein: CASSPMAGGYTF

V gene: TRBV6-4
J gene: TRBJ2-1
CDR3 protein: CASSDSGGDYNEQFF

V gene: TRBV7-3
J gene: TRBJ2-1
CDR3 protein: CASSLSAGGGYNEQFF

V gene: TRBV6-5
J gene: TRBJ2-2
CDR3 protein: CASRYLTGGDGELFF

V gene: TRBV7-3
J gene: TRBJ1-2
CDR3 protein: CASSLGTGTGYGYTF

V gene: TRBV7-9
J gene: TRBJ1-5
CDR3 protein: CASSYDEPGSSNQPQHF

V gene: TRBV19
J gene: TRBJ1-5
CDR3 protein: CASGGAKSQHPQHF

V gene: TRBV28
J gene: TRBJ1-2
CDR3 protein: CASSLMGGGGYTF

V gene: TRBV19
J gene: TRBJ1-5
CDR3 protein: CASSETPAGGNQPQHF

V gene: TRBV5-1
J gene: TRBJ2-3
CDR3 protein: CASGLDSRVGQTDTQYF

V gene: TRBV18
J gene: TRBJ1-1
CDR3 protein: CASSPPRQGLQMNTEAFF

V gene: TRBV5-4
J gene: TRBJ1-1
CDR3 protein: CASSVTEENTEAFF

V gene: TRBV19
J gene: TRBJ1-2
CDR3 protein: CASTEGVGYTF

V gene: TRBV29-1
J gene: TRBJ1-1
CDR3 protein: CSVGATEAFF

V gene: TRBV30
J gene: TRBJ2-1
CDR3 protein: CAWRTGTSVYNEQFF

V gene: TRBV5-5
J gene: TRBJ2-3
CDR3 protein: CASSLFGGFGDTQYF

V gene: TRBV19
J gene: TRBJ2-6
CDR3 protein: CASGTGANGLTF

V gene: TRBV29-1
J gene: TRBJ1-2
CDR3 protein: CSDGQGDYGYTF

V gene: TRBV7-8
J gene: TRBJ2-7
CDR3 protein: CASSRRGINEQYF

V gene: TRBV28
J gene: TRBJ2-3
CDR3 protein: CASSPAEWQYF

V gene: TRBV20-1
J gene: TRBJ1-2
CDR3 protein: CSARVAGGYTF

V gene: TRBV27
J gene: TRBJ2-7
CDR3 protein: CASSFASGRSYEQYF

V gene: TRBV5-4
J gene: TRBJ2-1
CDR3 protein: CASSAGQNSYNEQFF

V gene: TRBV27
J gene: TRBJ2-2
CDR3 protein: CASSFGWGQGGELFF

V gene: TRBV10-1
J gene: TRBJ2-1
CDR3 protein: CASSDSNRDSIKREQFF

V gene: TRBV11-2
J gene: TRBJ2-1
CDR3 protein: CASRPSGTSKVIYNEQFF

V gene: TRBV6-1
J gene: TRBJ2-7
CDR3 protein: CASSALAGGPLHEQYF

V gene: TRBV5-1
J gene: TRBJ2-1
CDR3 protein: CASSFWLAGGTYNEQFF

V gene: TRBV20-1
J gene: TRBJ2-5
CDR3 protein: CSARTGTQYF

V gene: TRBV19
J gene: TRBJ1-3
CDR3 protein: CASTMGTGTSGNTIYF

V gene: TRBV5-6
J gene: TRBJ2-1
CDR3 protein: CASSSEDRDNEQFF

V gene: TRBV28
J gene: TRBJ2-5
CDR3 protein: CASSPSLAGVSETQYF

V gene: TRBV19
J gene: TRBJ1-1
CDR3 protein: CASIQQTGVNTEAFF

V gene: TRBV5-4
J gene: TRBJ1-3
CDR3 protein: CASSLDRGRSGNTIYF

V gene: TRBV2
J gene: TRBJ1-1
CDR3 protein: CASSDRTTGRAFF

V gene: TRBV27
J gene: TRBJ2-7
CDR3 protein: CASRGPGTHNEQYF

V gene: TRBV30
J gene: TRBJ2-7
CDR3 protein: CAWSPDWGSSYEQYF

V gene: TRBV30
J gene: TRBJ1-5
CDR3 protein: CACQPGGGYQPQHF

V gene: TRBV6-5
J gene: TRBJ1-2
CDR3 protein: CASSYSKPPGSYGYTF

V gene: TRBV28
J gene: TRBJ2-7
CDR3 protein: CASSERERVSYEQYF

V gene: TRBV30
J gene: TRBJ2-6
CDR3 protein: CAWSPRTYAVSGANGLTF

V gene: TRBV10-1
J gene: TRBJ2-3
CDR3 protein: CASGGTGSTDTQYF